These 16 T cell receptor beta chains were all obtained from the same sample, sequenced in a study of blood T cells in healthy people across ages. Sample-barcoded 5' priming and a J-beta primer mix drove a second PCR of roughly 6 to 12 cycles. MiXCR, run by TCRdb on the 5' RACE reads, gives a single entry per CDR3 protein. The data contain about 970,000 distinct CDR3 sequences, roughly half of them singletons. The sequenced material came from blood. All receptors come from a woman in her sixties in good health.

The V and J genes are TRBV28 and TRBJ1-6; the D is unclear. CDR3 size: 12 residues. The V gene lost 3 bases and the J gene lost 8 bases, with 5 bases spanning the gap. Germline V gives CDR1 MDHEN, CDR2 SYDVKM. CDR3 residues: CASSFSDSPLHF. For the CDR3, the DNA is TGTGCCAGCAGTTTTTCGGATTCACCCCTCCACTTT. Looking up the rest from reference TRBV28 and TRBJ1-6 gives the full variable domain: DVKVTQSSRYLVKRTGEKVFLECVQDMDHENMFWYRQDPGLGLRLIYFSYDVKMKEKGDIPEGYSVSREKKERFSLILESASTNQTSMYLCASSFSDSPLHFGNGTRLTVT.

V gene TRBV29-1 combines with J gene TRBJ2-7; 9 bases are a match to TRBD1. Per germline, CDR1 SQVTM and CDR2 ANQGSEA. Trimming at V came to 6 bases and at J to 0 bases, leaving 3 bases not matched to a gene. The CDR3 has 13 amino acids. The CDR3 sequence: CSVQTGGSYEQYF. In DNA, the CDR3 is TGCAGCGTACAGACAGGGGGCTCCTACGAGCAGTACTTC.

The chain uses TRBV9 and TRBJ2-1, with TRBD2 as a possible D gene (6 bases). CDR1 is SGDLS, CDR2 YYNGEE, per germline. The V end was cut by 2 bases, the J end by 9 bases, with 15 bases between. This CDR3 contains 14 residues. The CDR3 DNA reads TGTGCCAGCAGCGTCGCGGGGACTTCCTTTGAGCAGTTCTTC. Protein: CASSVAGTSFEQFF.

The chain recombines TRBV6-6 with TRBJ2-7; D ambiguous. The end of the DNA fits TRBJ2-5 better, so the J call may be wrong. CDR3 length: 12 residues. Germline-derived CDR1 and CDR2 are MNHNY and SVGAGI (reference sequence). CDR3 in amino acids: CASTELLETQYF. The CDR3 region has the DNA TGTGCCAGCACCGAACTACTAGAGACCCAGTACTTC.

The sample holds a few counts of this clonotype. The DNA for the CDR3 is TGTGCCAGCAGCCCAACCGGGATATCCTACGAGCAGTACTTC. This gives the protein CASSPTGISYEQYF. The rearrangement links TRBV7-9 to TRBJ2-7; perhaps TRBD2 as D (5 bases). In germline, CDR1 is SEHNR, CDR2 FQNEAQ (reference sequence). V lost 5 bases to trimming and J lost 1 base, with 12 bases between them. The length of the CDR3 is 14 residues.

J is TRBJ2-7 and V is TRBV4-1, with unresolved D. This CDR3 spans 13 amino acids. V lost 0 bases and J 6 bases, leaving 9 bases between the germline ends. Germline V gene data show CDR1 as MGHRA and CDR2 as YSYEKL. For the CDR3, the DNA is TGCGCCAGCAGCCAAGAGAATAGCTTCGAGCAGTACTTC. This gives the protein CASSQENSFEQYF.

The gene calls are TRBV30 and TRBJ2-7, with D perhaps matching TRBD2 (6 bases). Germline CDR1 GTSNPN, CDR2 SVGIG (reference sequence). CDR3 length equals 13 residues. V lost 0 bases and J 6 bases, leaving 12 bases between the germline ends. The CDR3 loop is CAWSVGGTREQYF. Written as DNA, the CDR3 is TGTGCCTGGAGTGTGGGGGGAACCCGCGAGCAGTACTTC.

Note on this clonotype: Germline and junction disagree at one end, which may indicate a read error. The chain links TRBV11-3 to TRBJ2-1; tentative D call: TRBD2 (5 bases). CDR3 length: 13 amino acids. The germline V gene encodes CDR1 SGHNT and CDR2 YENEEA. The CDR3 coding sequence is TGTACCAGCAGCTCAGTGGGCGGGAATGAGCAGTTCTTC. Translated: CTSSSVGGNEQFF.

Remarks on this clonotype: Compared with germline, one end of the junction differs, possibly owing to a read error. The chain couples TRBV6-1 to TRBJ1-1, with D uncertain. Germline V gene sequence: CDR1 MNHNS, CDR2 SASEGT. This CDR3 has 14 residues. The CDR3 bases are TGTGCCTGCAGTGAGCCAGGCATATTCACTGAAGCTTTCTTT. Translated, it gives CACSEPGIFTEAFF.

The chain employs TRBV15 and TRBJ2-1, with 10 bases lining up with TRBD2. V lost 1 base, J lost 7 bases, and 4 bases stayed unmatched. CDR1 is LNHNV, CDR2 YYDKDF, per germline (reference sequence). CDR3 length: 15 residues. Written as DNA, the CDR3 is TGTGCCACCAGCAGAGTGAGCGGGAGGGCGAATGAGCAGTTCTTC. Protein product: CATSRVSGRANEQFF. The full variable domain, its missing parts supplied by reference TRBV15 and TRBJ2-1, is DAMVIQNPRYQVTQFGKPVTLSCSQTLNHNVMYWYQQKSSQAPKLLFHYYDKDFNNEADTPDNFQSRRPNTSFCFLDIRSPGLGDTAMYLCATSRVSGRANEQFFGPGTRLTVL.

This clonotype was observed a handful of times. This sequence joins TRBV7-9 and TRBJ1-2, with TRBD1 identical over 8 bases. The V and J ends lost 3 bases and 5 bases, in that order; junction bases with no gene match: 5. Germline loops: CDR1 SEHNR, CDR2 FQNEAQ (reference sequence). This CDR3 region has 14 residues. The CDR3 protein is CASSLDREGYGYTF. DNA for the CDR3: TGTGCCAGCAGCTTGGACAGGGAAGGGTATGGCTACACCTTC. Drawing the rest from reference TRBV7-9 and TRBJ1-2, the complete variable domain is DTGVSQNPRHKITKRGQNVTFRCDPISEHNRLYWYRQTLGQGPEFLTYFQNEAQLEKSRLLSDRFSAERPKGSFSTLEIQRTEQGDSAMYLCASSLDREGYGYTFGSGTRLTVV.

The sample holds a few counts of this clonotype. The chain uses TRBV7-2 and TRBJ2-6, with 10 bases fitting TRBD2. Germline V gene sequence: CDR1 SGHTA, CDR2 FQGNSA. Unmatched junction bases numbered 10, after V lost 4 bases and J lost 4 bases. There are 18 residues in the CDR3. The CDR3 here is CASSSPSLAGAGANVLTF. The CDR3 region has the DNA TGTGCCAGCAGCTCACCTTCCCTAGCGGGAGCGGGGGCCAACGTCCTGACTTTC.

This clonotype has more than one count but fewer than ten. The rearrangement links TRBV4-1 to TRBJ2-6; D perhaps matches TRBD1 (7 bases). V was clipped by 4 bases and J by 2 bases, with 15 bases between them. Per germline, CDR1 MGHRA and CDR2 YSYEKL. The CDR3 is 17 residues long. The CDR3: CASSPSGRGAGANVLTF. In nucleotides, the CDR3 is TGCGCCAGCAGCCCATCTGGCAGGGGGGCTGGGGCCAACGTCCTGACTTTC.

J is TRBJ1-1 and V is TRBV20-1; D remains unclear. V lost 2 bases and J lost 6, with 13 bases in between. Germline CDR1 DFQATT, CDR2 SNEGSKA (reference sequence). The CDR3 has 13 residues. CDR3 loop: CSARSGRSAEAFF. The CDR3 DNA follows: TGCAGTGCTAGAAGCGGCAGGTCTGCTGAAGCTTTCTTT.

In this sample, this clonotype turned up a few times. The rearrangement joins TRBV14 to TRBJ1-1; D is ambiguous. The V end lost 1 base, the J end lost 8 bases, and 8 bases lay between the germline ends. The germline gives CDR1 SGHDN, CDR2 FVKESK. The CDR3 is made up of 12 amino acids. DNA for the CDR3: TGTGCCAGCAGCCAAGGGCGCAAGGAAGCTTTCTTT. Protein: CASSQGRKEAFF.

This sequence joins TRBV20-1 and TRBJ2-7, with 7 bases lining up with TRBD1. The V and J ends lost 6 bases and 1 base, in that order; junction bases with no gene match: 9. The CDR3 has 14 residues. Germline CDR1 and CDR2: DFQATT and SNEGSKA (reference sequence). The CDR3 loop is CSATGQARSYEQYF. The CDR3 DNA reads as TGCAGTGCCACCGGACAGGCTCGATCCTACGAGCAGTACTTC.